The clone carrying this T cell receptor (beta chain) was seen at least ten times. Its matching antigen is unknown. The data are from a study of response to subunit inactivated influenza vaccine. Study observations and caveats: The authors put forward the suggestion that each seasonal influenza vaccination may bring in only a limited number of new T cells.

TCRdb used MiXCR to reprocess the RT-PCR reads, holding one entry per CDR3 protein. The top ten hold approximately 10% of the sample, which has about 780,000 distinct CDR3 sequences, approximately 18% seen once. This CDR3 region has 15 residues. After removal of 2 bases from V and 2 bases from J, the junction contained 2 bases not matched to a gene. Germline assignment: CDR1 SGHTA and CDR2 FQGNSA. The V gene is TRBV7-2, the J gene TRBJ2-5; 10 bases align to TRBD2. This clonotype was sampled from a middle-aged man who received an inactivated influenza vaccine. This sample comprised PBMCs from blood, obtained 5 days after vaccination. CDR3 protein: CASSLPSGGQETQYF. In nucleotides, the CDR3 is TGTGCCAGCAGCTTACCTAGCGGGGGACAAGAGACCCAGTACTTC.